The 19 T cell receptor beta chains below were found in one sample sequenced in a study of blood T cells in healthy people across ages. Together with a sample-barcoded 5' primer, a J-beta primer mix was included in a second PCR lasting about 6 to 11 cycles. TCRdb reprocessed the 5' RACE reads via MiXCR and lists one record per CDR3 protein. The profile covers nearly 1 million distinct CDR3 sequences, with about 51% appearing a single time and 20% to 25% taken by the ten largest. The sequencing sample was made of blood. These receptors all come from an older woman in good health.

The chain recombines TRBV20-1 with TRBJ1-6; no firm D call. The V and J ends lost 3 bases and 10 bases respectively, with 4 bases between them. The CDR3 loop spans 10 amino acids. Germline V lookup: CDR1 DFQATT, CDR2 SNEGSKA (reference sequence). CDR3 in amino acids: CSASPSPLHF. The CDR3, as DNA: TGCAGTGCTAGTCCCTCACCCCTCCACTTT.

This clonotype was found a few times. The chain combines TRBV13 with TRBJ2-5; the D gene is possibly TRBD2 (6 bases). The CDR3 length is 14 residues. Looked up from germline, CDR1 is PRHDT and CDR2 is FYEKMQ (reference sequence). With 1 base removed from V and 4 bases from J, the gap between germline ends came to 10 bases. The DNA for the CDR3 is TGTGCCAGCAGCTTAGTCATGGGAGGAGAGACCCAGTACTTC. Residues: CASSLVMGGETQYF.

The chain carries TRBV7-2 and TRBJ2-5, with D possibly called TRBD1 or TRBD2 (5 bases each). The CDR3 sequence is 14 residues long. With 7 bases removed from V and 2 bases from J, the gap between germline ends came to 14 bases. Germline V gene lookup returns CDR1 SGHTA and CDR2 FQGNSA. As DNA, the CDR3 is TGTGCCAGCACCTGGGGACCCTCTCAAGAGACCCAGTACTTC. Protein sequence: CASTWGPSQETQYF.

This clonotype has just a few counts. CDR3: CASSQSWGTRGAYEQYF. CDR3 sequence (DNA): TGCGCCAGCAGCCAGTCTTGGGGGACCAGGGGGGCCTACGAGCAGTACTTC. V gene TRBV4-1 combines with J gene TRBJ2-7, with a tentative D call TRBD1 (7 bases). V was cut by 3 bases and J by 2 bases, with 20 bases left in between. This CDR3 region has 17 residues. Germline values: CDR1 MGHRA, CDR2 YSYEKL.

V usage is TRBV3-1 and J usage is TRBJ1-2, with D possibly TRBD1 on 6 matching bases. The V end was cut by 5 bases, the J end by 0 bases, with 22 bases between. The CDR3 runs 18 residues. Germline V gene sequence: CDR1 LGHDT, CDR2 YNNKEL (reference sequence). The CDR3 nucleotides read TGTGCCAGCAGCTCTAGTCAGGGGACCGTAACCTCTAACTATGGCTACACCTTC. This translates into CASSSSQGTVTSNYGYTF.

In this sample, this clonotype turned up a few times. This chain connects TRBV4-3 to TRBJ2-7; TRBD2 matches 7 bases. V lost 0 bases, J lost 3 bases, and 8 bases stayed unmatched. This CDR3 is 16 amino acids long. The V gene's germline CDR1 is LGHNA and CDR2 YSLEER. DNA of the CDR3: TGCGCCAGCAGCCAAGATAATGCGGGAGTCGGCTACGAGCAGTACTTC. Translated, it gives CASSQDNAGVGYEQYF.

This clonotype was seen more than once but under ten times. The CDR3 nucleotides are TGTGCCAGCAGAGGGGGGACCAATGAGCAGTTCTTC. It yields the protein CASRGGTNEQFF. This rearrangement joins TRBV25-1 to TRBJ2-1, with D perhaps TRBD1 or TRBD2 (6 bases each). Germline assignment: CDR1 MGHDK and CDR2 SYGVNS. Trimming stripped 6 bases from V and 6 bases from J, with 9 bases between. The CDR3 consists of 12 residues.

In its sample, this clonotype was seen many times. This chain connects TRBV18 to TRBJ2-5; no clear D gene. CDR1 is KGHSH and CDR2 is LQKENI in the germline V gene. Trimming left V 4 bases short and J 0 bases short, with 3 bases between. This CDR3 is built from 12 residues. The CDR3 here is CASSRNQETQYF. The CDR3 DNA sequence: TGTGCCAGCTCACGAAACCAAGAGACCCAGTACTTC.

V gene TRBV7-8 combines with J gene TRBJ2-7; possible D gene TRBD2, 6 bases. The CDR3 consists of 13 residues. Germline CDR1 SGHVS, CDR2 FQNEAQ. V dropped 5 bases and J dropped 7 bases, with 15 bases sitting between them. In DNA form, the CDR3 reads TGTGCCAGCAGCCGAAGCGAGGGGAGGGAGCAGTACTTC. This translates into CASSRSEGREQYF.

This clonotype occurred a few times. The chain is built from TRBV24-1 and TRBJ1-2, with TRBD1 matching over 7 bases. This CDR3 has 14 residues. The germline V gene encodes CDR1 KGHDR and CDR2 SFDVKD. V shed 3 bases and J 5 bases; nucleotides not matched to a gene: 5. CDR3 in DNA: TGTGCCACCAGTGATCGGGACAGAGAATATGGCTACACCTTC. As protein: CATSDRDREYGYTF.

Remarks on this clonotype: One end of the junction varies from germline; a read error may be responsible. The V call is TRBV7-6, the J call TRBJ2-3; D tentatively fits TRBD1 or TRBD2 (5 bases each). This CDR3 spans 15 amino acids. Looked up from germline, CDR1 is SGHVS and CDR2 is FNYEAQ. CDR3 nucleotides: TGTGCCAGCAGCTTAGGAGGCCGGGGCACAGATACGCGGTATTTT. As protein: CASSLGGRGTDTRYF.

The J gene is TRBJ1-3, the V gene TRBV12-3 or TRBV12-4; weak D call: TRBD1 (5 bases). The CDR3 loop spans 17 amino acids. V shed 1 base and J shed 6 bases, with 19 bases lying between them. CDR3 DNA sequence: TGTGCCAGCAGTTTAGAGTGGGGCAGACGGTCCGAAAACACCATATATTTT. This codes for CASSLEWGRRSENTIYF.

This chain connects TRBV7-2 to TRBJ1-2; possible D gene TRBD1, 6 bases. V lost 5 bases and J 6 bases, leaving 22 bases between the germline ends. The CDR3 runs 16 residues. Per the germline V gene, CDR1 is SGHTA and CDR2 is FQGNSA. In nucleotides, the CDR3 is TGTGCCAGCAGCCAAACTTTATCGGGGGCGCTGAATGGCTACACCTTC. It is translated as CASSQTLSGALNGYTF. The variable domain in full, completed from reference TRBV7-2 and TRBJ1-2, reads GAGVSQSPSNKVTEKGKDVELRCDPISGHTALYWYRQSLGQGLEFLIYFQGNSAPDKSGLPSDRFSAERTGGSVSTLTIQRTQQEDSAVYLCASSQTLSGALNGYTFGSGTRLTVV.

The V and J genes are TRBV28 and TRBJ2-7; possibly TRBD1 for D (7 bases). V was trimmed by 3 bases and J by 4 bases, leaving 13 bases between them. There are 14 residues in the CDR3. Germline V gene sequence: CDR1 MDHEN, CDR2 SYDVKM. DNA of the CDR3: TGTGCCAGCAGTTTCGGGGGACAGTTATACGAGCAGTACTTC. Its protein is CASSFGGQLYEQYF.

The chain uses TRBV6-5 and TRBJ2-4; 10 positions match TRBD2. The J call may be faulty, since TRBJ2-7 better matches the DNA end. Germline V gene sequence: CDR1 MNHEY, CDR2 SVGAGI. The length of the CDR3 is 15 residues. CDR3 protein: CASSTTLAGAYEQYF. As DNA, the CDR3 is TGTGCCAGCTCCACCACGCTAGCGGGAGCTTACGAGCAGTACTTC.

The DNA for the CDR3 is TGCGCCAGCAGCCAAGAGGAATACAATGAGCAGTTCTTC. Protein product: CASSQEEYNEQFF. The chain joins TRBV4-1 to TRBJ2-1; no clear D gene. Deletions cut 0 bases from V and 4 bases from J, with 4 bases between. The CDR3 extends over 13 amino acids. The V gene's germline CDR1 is MGHRA and CDR2 YSYEKL.

This clonotype was detected a few times. This rearrangement joins TRBV5-1 to TRBJ2-7; TRBD1 matches 9 bases. This CDR3 has 14 residues. Germline CDR1 and CDR2: SGHRS and YFSETQ. After removal of 1 base from V and 7 bases from J, the junction contained 6 bases not matched to a gene. In DNA form, the CDR3 reads TGCGCCAGCAGCTTGTACCCGGGACAGGGAGAGCAGTACTTC. Its protein is CASSLYPGQGEQYF.

The chain joins TRBV12-3 or TRBV12-4 to TRBJ2-3; no reliable D call. V was cut by 8 bases and J by 5 bases, with 8 bases left in between. The CDR3 has 11 amino acids. Here the CDR3 reads CASALGDTQYF. Written as DNA, the CDR3 is TGTGCCAGCGCCCTGGGAGATACGCAGTATTTT.

This chain connects TRBV7-9 to TRBJ2-5, with TRBD1 as a possible D gene (6 bases). The CDR3 consists of 16 residues. V lost 3 bases and J lost 3, with 17 bases in between. CDR1 and CDR2 from the germline V gene are SEHNR and FQNEAQ (reference sequence). CDR3 amino acids: CASSFLRTEKKETQYF. CDR3 coding DNA: TGTGCCAGCAGCTTTTTAAGGACAGAAAAAAAAGAGACCCAGTACTTC.